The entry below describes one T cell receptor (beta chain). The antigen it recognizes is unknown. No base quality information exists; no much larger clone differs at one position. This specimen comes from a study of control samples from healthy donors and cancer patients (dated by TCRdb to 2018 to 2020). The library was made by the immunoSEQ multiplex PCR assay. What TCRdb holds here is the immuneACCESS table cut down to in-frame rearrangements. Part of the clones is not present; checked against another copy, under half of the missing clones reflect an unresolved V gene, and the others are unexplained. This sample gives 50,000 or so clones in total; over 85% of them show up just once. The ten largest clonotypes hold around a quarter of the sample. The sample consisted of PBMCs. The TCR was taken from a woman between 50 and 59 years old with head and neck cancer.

The CDR3 protein sequence reads: CASSFLNQPQHF. The sequenced DNA is TGTGCCAGCAGTTTCCTCAACCAGCCCCAGCATTTT. Recombination linked TRBV27 to TRBJ1-5; the D gene remains uncertain. V is pared back by 3 bases and J by 7 bases, with 7 bases lying between the germline termini. The CDR3 has 12 amino acids, counting the end cysteine and phenylalanine. The DNA shown is the 36-base CDR3, in frame from base 1. CDR1 is given as MNHEY and CDR2 as SMNVEV, both from the germline V gene (reference sequence).